These 32 T cell receptor beta chains were all obtained from the same sample, sequenced in a study of human T cells and chemical hapten exposure. TCRdb re-analysed the RACE reads in MiXCR, keeping a single row per CDR3 protein. The sample contains roughly 120,000 distinct CDR3 sequences, more than 7% of which appear only once. Stated time point: patch test 2, 6 weeks after DPC sensitization. As to treatment: therapeutic diphenylcyclopropenone sensitization with weekly scalp DPC. Sequenced material: whole blood, taken in connection with sensitization to the hapten diphenylcyclopropenone (DPC). The receptors stem from a woman aged 40 to 50 with alopecia areata. Some clones in this sample may be carry-over from other donors' samples.

In this sample, this clonotype turned up a few times. The chain has TRBV20-1 and TRBJ2-7; no definite D call. Germline V gene lookup returns CDR1 DFQATT and CDR2 SNEGSKA (reference sequence). Trimming cost V 3 bases and J 3 bases, with 9 bases left between them. The CDR3 spans 12 residues. CDR3 in DNA: TGCAGTGCTAGCCGGGCTAACTACGAGCAGTACTTC. Translation: CSASRANYEQYF.

The V call is TRBV20-1, the J call TRBJ1-6, with 9 nucleotides matching TRBD1. Trimming removed 0 bases from V and 8 bases from J; junction bases left unmatched: 2. Per germline, CDR1 DFQATT and CDR2 SNEGSKA (reference sequence). The CDR3 contains 14 residues. CDR3: CSARETGGYSPLHF. As DNA, the CDR3 is TGCAGTGCTAGAGAGACAGGGGGATATTCACCCCTCCACTTT.

This clonotype was picked up a small number of times. The chain links TRBV7-9 to TRBJ1-2; D is unresolved. CDR3 size: 13 residues. The V end lost 7 bases, the J end lost 0 bases, and 9 bases lay between the germline ends. Per the germline V gene, CDR1 is SEHNR and CDR2 is FQNEAQ (reference sequence). DNA for the CDR3: TGTGCCAGCACCCTCGGCACTAACTATGGCTACACCTTC. It codes for CASTLGTNYGYTF.

This clonotype has more than one count but fewer than ten. The chain employs TRBV21-1 and TRBJ2-7; the D call TRBD1 from the table was never checked on the DNA. TRBV21-1 is a pseudogene. CDR3 size: 16 residues. CDR3 sequence (DNA): TGTGCCAGCAGCAAAGGCTCAACAGGGTCCCGGGACGAGCAGTACTTC. This codes for CASSKGSTGSRDEQYF.

V and J are TRBV10-3 and TRBJ2-7; perhaps D is TRBD1 or TRBD2 (6 bases each). Trimming took 7 bases from V and 2 from J, leaving 24 bases between them. Germline CDR1 reads ENHRY; CDR2 reads SYGVKD. The CDR3 is made up of 17 amino acids. CDR3 DNA: TGTGCCATCATTCGCCCCGGTCCGGGGGCCGGGACCTACGAGCAGTACTTC. Translating gives CAIIRPGPGAGTYEQYF.

This clonotype was seen many times. The rearrangement links TRBV6-9 to TRBJ2-5; D might be TRBD1 (5 bases). This CDR3 spans 15 amino acids. Trimming left V 7 bases short and J 7 bases short, with 22 bases between. The V gene's germline CDR1 is MNHGY and CDR2 SVAAGI. This CDR3 reads CASTLEAIYQGTQYF. CDR3 in DNA: TGTGCCAGCACCCTGGAAGCTATCTATCAGGGGACCCAGTACTTC.

In this sample, this clonotype turned up many times. The chain employs TRBV6-2 or TRBV6-3 and TRBJ2-1; the D is unclear. Germline lookup yields CDR1 MNHEY and CDR2 SVGEGT. V lost 0 bases and J 6 bases, leaving 9 bases between the germline ends. CDR3 length equals 14 residues. CDR3 amino acids: CASSYSYTFNEQFF. Here the CDR3 DNA reads TGTGCCAGCAGTTACTCCTATACTTTCAATGAGCAGTTCTTC.

The chain links TRBV9 to TRBJ1-2; D remains unclear. CDR3 length: 14 amino acids. Trimming left V 5 bases short and J 3 bases short, with 14 bases between. Per the germline V gene, CDR1 is SGDLS and CDR2 is YYNGEE. The CDR3 region is CASREDKNYYGYTF. CDR3 DNA: TGTGCCAGCAGAGAAGACAAGAACTACTATGGCTACACCTTC.

This clonotype has at least ten counts. This chain connects TRBV7-2 to TRBJ2-3, with TRBD2 matching 7 bases. This CDR3 has 15 residues. Germline assignment: CDR1 SGHTA and CDR2 FQGNSA. Trimming cost V 1 base and J 4 bases; bases outside gene matches: 5. The CDR3 reads CASSLVNGLADTQYF. The CDR3 region has the DNA TGTGCCAGCAGCTTAGTTAACGGACTAGCAGATACGCAGTATTTT.

Concerning this clonotype itself: This sequence may be a read error, since a much larger clone differs from it by one base. This chain links TRBV11-2 with TRBJ2-5, with D uncertain. The germline V gene encodes CDR1 SGHAT and CDR2 FQNNGV. V lost 2 bases, J lost 2 bases, and 3 bases lay in between. The CDR3 length is 12 residues. DNA for the CDR3: TGTGCCAGCAGCTTATTTCAAGAGACCCAGTACTTC. This encodes CASSLFQETQYF.

In this sample, this clonotype turned up many times. The rearrangement uses TRBV11-2 and TRBJ2-7; 7 nucleotides agree with TRBD1. Germline V CDR1 and CDR2: SGHAT, FQNNGV. The length of the CDR3 is 17 residues. The junction had 14 bases not matched to a gene; V was cut back by 6 bases and J by 0 bases. The CDR3 loop reads CASSSRGQAPFSYEQYF. CDR3 sequence (DNA): TGTGCCAGCAGTTCCCGTGGACAGGCCCCTTTCTCCTACGAGCAGTACTTC.

This clonotype came up many times. The V call is TRBV10-3, the J call TRBJ2-2, with D perhaps TRBD1 or TRBD2 (5 bases each). Between the trimmed V and J ends, which lost 8 bases and 1 base, there was a span of 14 bases. Germline CDR1 is ENHRY and CDR2 is SYGVKD. This CDR3 is 15 amino acids long. The CDR3 nucleotides are TGTGCCATCCGGGACGCGAGCGGGAACACCGGGGAGCTGTTTTTT. Amino acid sequence: CAIRDASGNTGELFF.

This clonotype came up many times. V and J are TRBV6-5 and TRBJ2-7; D gene ambiguous. Per germline, CDR1 MNHEY and CDR2 SVGAGI. The CDR3 covers 15 residues. V shed 2 bases and J shed 2 bases, with 13 bases lying between them. Here the CDR3 DNA reads TGTGCCAGCAGTTACGATCGAACATCCCCCTACGAGCAGTACTTC. Encoded protein: CASSYDRTSPYEQYF.

This clonotype was detected many times. The V and J genes are TRBV20-1 and TRBJ2-7; 9 bases fit TRBD1. From germline, CDR1 is DFQATT and CDR2 SNEGSKA (reference sequence). The V gene end was trimmed by 5 bases and the J gene end by 0 bases; junction bases not matched to a gene: 5. CDR3 length: 14 amino acids. The CDR3 region has the DNA TGCAGTGCTGCCGGGACAGGGTTCTCCTACGAGCAGTACTTC. Amino acids: CSAAGTGFSYEQYF.

The rearrangement joins TRBV3-2 to TRBJ1-4; the D call in the table, TRBD1, was not verified against the DNA. TRBV3-2 is described as a pseudogene. The CDR3 consists of 17 residues. The CDR3 DNA reads as TGTGCCAGCAGCCAAGATAAGACCGGGGCCACTAATGAAAAACTGTTTTTT. Translation gives CASSQDKTGATNEKLFF.

This clonotype was counted ten times or more. The chain links TRBV7-2 to TRBJ2-7, with a weak D call TRBD1 (7 bases). CDR1 is SGHTA, CDR2 FQGNSA, per germline. This CDR3 contains 14 residues. The V end was cut by 1 base, the J end by 2 bases, with 9 bases between. Here the CDR3 reads CASSLGRGAYEQYF. CDR3 sequence (DNA): TGTGCCAGCAGCTTAGGCAGGGGGGCCTACGAGCAGTACTTC.

This clonotype showed up many times. The chain couples TRBV6-5 to TRBJ2-7; 8 positions match TRBD1. Germline values: CDR1 MNHEY, CDR2 SVGAGI. CDR3 size: 15 residues. V lost 5 bases to trimming and J lost 4 bases; unmatched junction nucleotides: 10. The CDR3 sequence: CASSPPRGLGYEQYF. The CDR3 DNA sequence: TGTGCCAGCAGTCCCCCCAGGGGGCTGGGTTACGAGCAGTACTTC.

J is TRBJ1-5 and V is TRBV2; D is uncertain. The V end lost 4 bases, the J end lost 3 bases, and 10 bases lay between the germline ends. The CDR3 sequence is 14 residues long. Germline CDR1 SNHLY, CDR2 FYNNEI. The CDR3, as DNA: TGTGCCAGCAGTGGAACGGGGATCAATCAGCCCCAGCATTTT. It encodes CASSGTGINQPQHF.

Many counts were recorded for this clonotype. The J gene is TRBJ1-1, the V gene TRBV5-6, with D perhaps TRBD1 (6 bases). The V end was cut by 0 bases, the J end by 0 bases, with 15 bases between. The germline V gene encodes CDR1 SGHDT and CDR2 YYEEEE. The CDR3 runs 17 residues. CDR3 residues: CASSLALLTGVNTEAFF. In DNA, the CDR3 is TGTGCCAGCAGCTTGGCTCTATTGACAGGAGTGAACACTGAAGCTTTCTTT.

Only a few counts were recorded for this clonotype. This chain links TRBV7-9 with TRBJ1-5; D perhaps matches TRBD1 (6 bases). Trimming cost V 5 bases and J 1 base, with 12 bases left between them. The CDR3 is 15 residues long. Germline loops: CDR1 SEHNR, CDR2 FQNEAQ (reference sequence). CDR3 protein: CASSRGGLSNQPQHF. The CDR3 DNA reads as TGTGCCAGCAGCCGAGGGGGATTGAGCAATCAGCCCCAGCATTTT.

This clonotype has at least ten counts. J is TRBJ1-3 and V is TRBV4-2; a weak D match, TRBD1 (5 bases). Germline V CDR1 and CDR2: LGHNA, YNFKEQ. This CDR3 has 16 residues. Trimming left V 4 bases short and J 2 bases short, with 15 bases between. CDR3 nucleotide sequence: TGTGCCAGCAGCCCCTTAGGCAGGGCTCCTGGAAACACCATATATTTT. This sequence encodes CASSPLGRAPGNTIYF.

This clonotype was counted many times. The CDR3 reads CASRSPPKNIQYF. DNA of the CDR3: TGTGCCAGCAGGAGCCCCCCCAAAAACATTCAGTACTTC. The V call is TRBV6-5, the J call TRBJ2-4; D gene ambiguous. This CDR3 is 13 amino acids long. V was pared by 6 bases and J by 2 bases, with 8 bases between. Per the germline V gene, CDR1 is MNHEY and CDR2 is SVGAGI.

Concerning this clonotype itself: The CDR3 does not close with the conserved phenylalanine or tryptophan, likely indicating a read error. The chain couples TRBV6-2 or TRBV6-3 to TRBJ2-1; D is uncertain. V lost 10 bases and J 1 base, leaving 8 bases between the germline ends. Germline lookup yields CDR1 MNHEY and CDR2 SVGEGT. This CDR3 is 12 amino acids long. CDR3 sequence: CATGSSYNEQFL. The CDR3 DNA sequence: TGTGCCACTGGTAGTTCCTACAATGAGCAGTTCCTC.

The gene calls are TRBV20-1 and TRBJ2-2; D is tentatively TRBD1 or TRBD2 (5 bases each). Germline V gene data show CDR1 as DFQATT and CDR2 as SNEGSKA (reference sequence). The CDR3 extends over 14 amino acids. The ends were cut back, 2 bases at V and 6 bases at J, with 13 bases in the middle. CDR3 sequence: CSARWLGESGELFF. The CDR3 DNA follows: TGCAGTGCTAGATGGTTGGGGGAATCCGGGGAGCTGTTTTTT.

This clonotype was recorded a few times. V and J are TRBV11-2 and TRBJ2-3, with D hard to call. There are 13 residues in the CDR3. Germline CDR1 reads SGHAT; CDR2 reads FQNNGV. V gave up 3 bases and J gave up 6 bases, with 10 bases separating them. The DNA for the CDR3 is TGTGCCAGCAGCTTGTTATCCACCGATACGCAGTATTTT. Translation: CASSLLSTDTQYF. The whole variable domain, remainder taken from reference TRBV11-2 and TRBJ2-3, is EAGVAQSPRYKIIEKRQSVAFWCNPISGHATLYWYQQILGQGPKLLIQFQNNGVVDDSQLPKDRFSAERLKGVDSTLKIQPAKLEDSAVYLCASSLLSTDTQYFGPGTRLTVL.

The V call is TRBV11-2, the J call TRBJ2-7; D uncertain. With 4 bases removed from V and 3 bases from J, the gap between germline ends came to 13 bases. Germline CDR1 SGHAT, CDR2 FQNNGV. This CDR3 contains 14 residues. The CDR3 bases are TGTGCCAGCAGCTCCGACCACGGCTTCTACGAGCAGTACTTC. Amino acids: CASSSDHGFYEQYF.

The chain is built from TRBV7-8 and TRBJ2-7; D is ambiguous. There are 16 residues in the CDR3. The germline CDR1 and CDR2 sequences are SGHVS and FQNEAQ. Trimming cost V 5 bases and J 0 bases, with 17 bases left between them. CDR3 bases: TGTGCCAGCAGCCTACCAAAGGACCAAAGCTCCTACGAGCAGTACTTC. This codes for CASSLPKDQSSYEQYF.

Many counts were recorded for this clonotype. The chain employs TRBV7-2 and TRBJ1-3; TRBD1 aligns across 8 bases. Germline CDR1 reads SGHTA; CDR2 reads FQGNSA. This CDR3 region has 15 residues. The J segment lost 0 bases and the V segment lost 5 bases, leaving 3 bases of the junction unmatched. The CDR3 coding sequence is TGTGCCAGCAGCCGAGACAGGGGCTCTGGAAACACCATATATTTT. This gives the protein CASSRDRGSGNTIYF. Full variable domain (remainder filled in from reference TRBV7-2 and TRBJ1-3): GAGVSQSPSNKVTEKGKDVELRCDPISGHTALYWYRQSLGQGLEFLIYFQGNSAPDKSGLPSDRFSAERTGGSVSTLTIQRTQQEDSAVYLCASSRDRGSGNTIYFGEGSWLTVV.

This clonotype was counted only a few times. The gene calls are TRBV12-3 or TRBV12-4 and TRBJ2-1; TRBD2 aligns across 8 bases. J was trimmed by 3 bases and V by 4 bases; bases with no gene match: 2. This CDR3 is built from 14 residues. CDR3 coding DNA: TGTGCCAGCAGTTCCGGGGGGGGCTACAATGAGCAGTTCTTC. Residues: CASSSGGGYNEQFF.

This clonotype was detected many times. The V gene is TRBV29-1, the J gene TRBJ2-7; 11 bases align to TRBD1. The V and J ends lost 7 bases and 4 bases, in that order; junction bases with no gene match: 9. In germline, CDR1 is SQVTM, CDR2 ANQGSEA. The CDR3 consists of 14 residues. The CDR3 DNA follows: TGCAGCGCGACAGGACAGGGGGCTAAGTACGAGCAGTACTTC. Translating gives CSATGQGAKYEQYF.

This chain links TRBV18 with TRBJ2-1; 7 positions agree with TRBD1. After removal of 6 bases from V and 10 bases from J, the junction contained 9 bases not matched to a gene. This CDR3 has 13 residues. CDR1 and CDR2 from the germline V gene are KGHSH and LQKENI. The CDR3 bases are TGTGCCAGCTCTCCCGGGACAGTTGACGAGCAGTTCTTC. This gives the protein CASSPGTVDEQFF.

The sample holds a few counts of this clonotype. This CDR3 reads CASSLQGNRYNEQFF. DNA of the CDR3: TGTGCCAGCAGCCTACAGGGAAATCGCTACAATGAGCAGTTCTTC. The chain recombines TRBV13 with TRBJ2-1; D possibly corresponds to TRBD1 (6 bases). Germline V gene lookup returns CDR1 PRHDT and CDR2 FYEKMQ (reference sequence). The V end lost 5 bases, the J end lost 3 bases, and 14 bases lay between the germline ends. This CDR3 is built from 15 residues.